This T cell receptor (beta chain) emerged from a study of T cell clonotyping in hematopoietic cell transplantation. General study findings and limits: Without cell sorting, CD4 versus CD8 contributions remain unresolved. Recipient TCR diversity dropped after transplant; expanded clonotypes rose from day 30 to 180. Few recipient clonotypes overlapped donors; over 95% were de novo at given depth. Broader posttransplant TCR repertoire diversity was predicted by graft donor and pretransplant recipient Inverse Simpson Index values.

Concerning this clone itself: The antigen remains unidentified.

The table came from immunoSEQ multiplex PCR; TCRdb's copy has only in-frame clones and leaves some out. Here the sample spans some 4,300 clones, about nine tenths being singletons. The germline V and J ends were trimmed by 0 bases and 7 bases, with 7 bases remaining between them. CDR1 is SGHAT, CDR2 FQNNGV, per germline. CDR3 length: 13 residues. This receptor was taken from a man aged 35-49 years in good health. Some clones in this sample may be carry-over from other donors' samples. Sequenced input: peripheral blood mononuclear cells. This chain connects TRBV11-2 to TRBJ1-5; D uncertain. For the CDR3, the DNA is TGTGCCAGCAGCTTAGAGGCTAAACAGCCCCAGCATTTT. Translated: CASSLEAKQPQHF.